This T cell receptor beta chain was sequenced for a study of beta chain features in type 1 diabetes. Whole-study context: Patient and healthy donor groups were alike in age, gender and cell yields.

Sequenced material consisted of expressed TCRB transcripts (all of the isolated RNA was reverse transcribed). Naive, central memory and regulatory T cell samples yielded about 4 million reads on average. Produced via immunoSEQ multiplex PCR; TCRdb's table is partial and in-frame only. In the table there are about 200,000 clones, approximately 11% of which are singletons. The sample holds a few counts of this clone. Its specificity is unknown. Study-wide findings and caveats: Researchers report that Type 1 diabetes patients had moderately but significantly shorter TCRB CDR3s across all four CD4+ subsets.

Between the trimmed V and J ends, which lost 6 bases and 1 base, there was a span of 15 bases. CDR1 and CDR2 (germline): SQVTM, ANQGSEA. CDR3 length: 14 residues. Material for sequencing was central memory CD4+ T cells from blood. The TCR originated in a man aged 18 to 29 in good health. V gene TRBV29-1 combines with J gene TRBJ2-5; tentative D call: TRBD1 (5 bases). The CDR3 DNA reads as TGCAGCGTAAGGGGCAGCTCTAGCCAAGAGACCCAGTACTTC. Translating it yields CSVRGSSSQETQYF.